The 14 T cell receptor beta chains below all came from one sample that was sequenced in a study of T cell repertoires in cytomegalovirus infection (dated by TCRdb to about 2019). The sequencing machine was an Illumina HiSeq 1500. The public reads were quality trimmed at Q25 with fastp and then assembled into clones with MiXCR by TCRdb, keeping productive beta chains. Rows are unified per CDR3 protein, each entry keeping the most common DNA and genes. Within this sample are over 150,000 distinct CDR3 sequences, with roughly an eighth of them counted one time only. Over 20% of the sample is held by the ten biggest clonotypes. Source material: PBMCs. The receptors were sampled from a human donor in good health (CMV status not recorded). Some clones in this sample may be carry-over from other donors' samples.

This clonotype was recorded a few times. CDR3 DNA sequence: TGCGCCAGCAACAATTTCGGGGGACAGGGGGCTAACGAGCAGTACTTC. Its protein product is CASNNFGGQGANEQYF. This chain uses TRBV10-2 with TRBJ2-7; 12 positions agree with TRBD1. The CDR3 is made up of 16 amino acids. Germline V gene data show CDR1 as WSHSY and CDR2 as SAAADI. The junction had 12 bases not matched to a gene; V was cut back by 7 bases and J by 5 bases.

The chain employs TRBV19 and TRBJ2-1, with TRBD1 identical over 9 bases. Losses at the gene ends were 5 bases for V and 9 bases for J; bases not matched to a gene: 11. CDR3 length equals 15 residues. Germline V lookup: CDR1 LNHDA, CDR2 SQIVND (reference sequence). Here the CDR3 DNA reads TGTGCCAGTAGTGTGACCGGGACAGGGTTCGCTGAGCAGTTCTTC. This codes for CASSVTGTGFAEQFF.

This clonotype has at least ten counts. This chain links TRBV7-9 with TRBJ1-3; D is unclear. CDR3 length: 12 amino acids. The V gene's germline CDR1 is SEHNR and CDR2 FQNEAQ (reference sequence). V was clipped by 8 bases and J by 7 bases, with 12 bases between them. CDR3 nucleotides: TGTGCCAGCGATAAAGGAGGGAACACCATATATTTT. Its protein is CASDKGGNTIYF.

This clonotype was detected only a few times. The rearrangement joins TRBV15 to TRBJ2-3; 8 positions match TRBD1. Germline V gene lookup returns CDR1 LNHNV and CDR2 YYDKDF (reference sequence). V was clipped by 5 bases and J by 0 bases; unmatched bases: 7. The CDR3 is 16 residues long. CDR3 coding DNA: TGTGCCACCAGCTCTTGGGGACAGGTCAGCACAGATACGCAGTATTTT. Translation: CATSSWGQVSTDTQYF.

This clonotype was counted ten times or more. The gene calls are TRBV7-2 and TRBJ2-2, with 11 nucleotides matching TRBD1. Germline V gene sequence: CDR1 SGHTA, CDR2 FQGNSA. J lost 3 bases, V lost 2 bases, and 5 bases had no gene match. This CDR3 comprises 17 residues. This CDR3 is CASSLLPGQGDTGELFF. The CDR3 DNA reads TGTGCCAGCAGCTTACTACCGGGACAGGGGGACACCGGGGAGCTGTTTTTT.

The chain employs TRBV20-1 and TRBJ2-5; D is possibly TRBD2 (5 bases). The CDR3 is 13 amino acids. The V and J ends lost 1 base and 4 bases respectively, with 10 bases between them. Looked up from germline, CDR1 is DFQATT and CDR2 is SNEGSKA (reference sequence). In nucleotides, the CDR3 is TGCAGTGCTAGAGCCCCCCGGGGAGAGACCCAGTACTTC. It encodes CSARAPRGETQYF.

Only a few counts were recorded for this clonotype. V gene TRBV23-1 combines with J gene TRBJ1-5, with D unclear. TRBV23-1 carries the ORF label, with uncertain function. V was trimmed by 0 bases and J by 2 bases, leaving 8 bases between them. This CDR3 comprises 15 residues. The DNA for the CDR3 is TGCGCCAGCAGTCAATCGAGTCAGGGCAATCAGCCCCAGCATTTT. Residues: CASSQSSQGNQPQHF.

This clonotype was seen ten or more times. This rearrangement joins TRBV6-1 to TRBJ1-4; D is unclear. The CDR3 sequence is 15 residues long. Germline CDR1 reads MNHNS; CDR2 reads SASEGT. V was trimmed by 6 bases and J by 1 base, leaving 12 bases between them. The CDR3 protein is CASSFSVLTNEKLFF. The CDR3 DNA reads TGTGCCAGCAGCTTCTCAGTTCTAACTAATGAAAAACTGTTTTTT.

The rearrangement links TRBV6-6 to TRBJ2-1, with 13 bases identical to TRBD2. Trimming took 7 bases from V and 9 from J; bases not matched to a gene: 9. The CDR3 sequence is 15 residues long. Germline values: CDR1 MNHNY, CDR2 SVGAGI (reference sequence). CDR3 sequence (DNA): TGTGCCAGCAAGCCGGGACTAGCGGGGTTAAGTGAGCAGTTCTTC. It is translated as CASKPGLAGLSEQFF.

Concerning this clonotype: Possible read error: a much larger clone is one base away. The chain carries TRBV12-3 or TRBV12-4 and TRBJ1-5; D unresolved. The length of the CDR3 is 15 residues. The CDR3 nucleotides are TGTGCCAGCAGTCCCGGACGGAAAAGCAATCAGCCCGAGCATTTT. Protein: CASSPGRKSNQPEHF.

This clonotype appeared many times. The chain joins TRBV7-2 to TRBJ1-1; D remains unclear. Germline lookup yields CDR1 SGHTA and CDR2 FQGNSA. The CDR3 totals 15 residues. V was cut by 1 base and J by 1 base, with 10 bases left in between. In DNA form, the CDR3 reads TGTGCCAGCAGCTTAGTCGTACGAACGAACACTGAAGCTTTCTTT. Its translation: CASSLVVRTNTEAFF.

The genes are TRBV20-1 and TRBJ1-2, with 8 bases matching TRBD1. CDR3 length equals 17 residues. Germline V gives CDR1 DFQATT, CDR2 SNEGSKA (reference sequence). V gave up 0 bases and J gave up 8 bases; unmatched junction bases: 17. CDR3 residues: CSARDGVTGAFVQGYTF. The CDR3 coding sequence is TGCAGTGCTAGAGATGGGGTGACAGGGGCCTTTGTTCAGGGCTACACCTTC.

This clonotype was seen at least ten times. The CDR3 loop is CASSQVPRRFYNEQFF. The CDR3 nucleotides are TGCGCCAGCAGCCAAGTGCCCCGCCGGTTCTACAATGAGCAGTTCTTC. The V gene is TRBV4-1, the J gene TRBJ2-1, with D unclear. Germline loops: CDR1 MGHRA, CDR2 YSYEKL. V shed 1 base and J shed 3 bases, with 13 bases lying between them. The CDR3 has 16 amino acids.

This clonotype was counted at least ten times. The chain is built from TRBV7-2 and TRBJ1-5; 7 bases are shared with TRBD1. The germline V gene has CDR1 SGHTA and CDR2 FQGNSA. V lost 5 bases, J lost 6 bases, and 10 bases stayed unmatched. This CDR3 is 15 amino acids long. This CDR3 is CASSPIRGGSQPQHF. DNA for the CDR3: TGTGCCAGCAGCCCAATTCGAGGGGGCTCTCAGCCCCAGCATTTT.